Listed here are 24 T cell receptor beta chains from one sample, sequenced in a study of Ad26.COV2.S vaccination and SARS-CoV-2 variants. Clones were read by immunoSEQ multiplex PCR, and TCRdb kept only the in-frame ones, dropping some. The top ten hold 2% to 2.5% of the sample, which has fewer than 400,000 clones, around 85% seen once. Treatment described: some 20 received Ad26.COV2.S at low or high dose, single or two shots; about 5 received placebo; per-sample allocation not given. Sampling was done on day 63 after the first vaccine or placebo injection. This material consisted of peripheral blood, taken in a trial of Ad26.COV2.S vaccine versus placebo. All receptors derive from a person between 18 and 65 years old who received the Ad26.COV2.S COVID-19 vaccine or a placebo.

V and J are TRBV6-4 and TRBJ1-2, with D tentatively TRBD1 (6 bases). The CDR3 totals 15 residues. CDR1 is MRHNA and CDR2 is SNTAGT in the germline V gene. Trimming stripped 0 bases from V and 5 bases from J, with 13 bases between. CDR3: CASSDSIGGRYGYTF. CDR3 sequence (DNA): TGTGCCAGCAGTGACTCGATAGGGGGGAGGTATGGCTACACCTTC.

J is TRBJ2-1 and V is TRBV27; 9 nucleotides match TRBD2. CDR3 length: 15 residues. Germline V gene lookup returns CDR1 MNHEY and CDR2 SMNVEV (reference sequence). The V and J ends lost 5 bases and 8 bases, in that order; junction bases with no gene match: 10. The CDR3 sequence: CASSLTVGLAYEQFF. The CDR3, as DNA: TGTGCCAGCAGTCTTACAGTGGGACTAGCCTATGAGCAGTTCTTC.

V and J are TRBV5-3 and TRBJ2-7; 10 bases are shared with TRBD1. TRBV5-3 is an open reading frame, and its role is uncertain. The length of the CDR3 is 14 residues. V trimming: 4 bases; J trimming: 6 bases; junction bases outside the gene matches: 7. In DNA, the CDR3 is TGTGCCAGAAGCCCCCGGGACAGGGGTTGCGAGCAGTACTTC. Its protein product is CARSPRDRGCEQYF.

The chain is built from TRBV5-6 and TRBJ2-3; 7 bases match TRBD2. Trimming took 4 bases from V and 1 from J; bases not matched to a gene: 3. Germline loops: CDR1 SGHDT, CDR2 YYEEEE. The CDR3 loop spans 14 amino acids. The CDR3 is CASSPSGRTDTQYF. Written as DNA, the CDR3 is TGTGCCAGCAGCCCTAGCGGCCGCACAGATACGCAGTATTTT.

J is TRBJ2-5 and V is TRBV24-1; tentatively, D is TRBD1 or TRBD2 (5 bases each). V was trimmed by 3 bases and J by 2 bases, leaving 18 bases between them. The CDR3 is made up of 17 amino acids. Germline CDR1 and CDR2: KGHDR and SFDVKD. DNA for the CDR3: TGTGCCACCAGTGATAGAGGCGAGACAGCGGCTCAAGAGACCCAGTACTTC. It codes for CATSDRGETAAQETQYF.

Here the CDR3 DNA reads TGTGCCAGCAGCTTTCGAGATAACACAGATACGCAGTATTTT. Protein product: CASSFRDNTDTQYF. The chain employs TRBV21-1 and TRBJ2-3; the table's D call TRBD2 went unverified against the DNA. TRBV21-1 is shown as a pseudogene. This CDR3 spans 14 amino acids.

This chain connects TRBV9 to TRBJ1-2; the match to TRBD1 covers 10 bases. V shed 2 bases and J 10 bases; nucleotides not matched to a gene: 11. The CDR3 has 15 residues. In germline, CDR1 is SGDLS, CDR2 YYNGEE. In nucleotides, the CDR3 is TGTGCCAGCAGCGTTTGGGACAGGGGAATCTCTGACTACACCTTC. It is translated as CASSVWDRGISDYTF.

The rearrangement uses TRBV7-9 and TRBJ1-1; D may be TRBD1 (5 bases). Germline loops: CDR1 SEHNR, CDR2 FQNEAQ (reference sequence). The CDR3 extends over 13 amino acids. V lost 4 bases and J lost 4, with 10 bases in between. The chain's CDR3 is CASSSRVSTEAFF. As DNA, the CDR3 is TGTGCCAGCAGCTCCAGGGTTAGCACTGAAGCTTTCTTT.

In the case of this clone: The sample holds other DNA sequences that translate to the same CDR3. The V and J genes are TRBV5-1 and TRBJ1-4; D may be TRBD1 (5 bases). The germline CDR1 and CDR2 sequences are SGHRS and YFSETQ. V dropped 0 bases and J dropped 8 bases, with 11 bases sitting between them. The CDR3 is 14 amino acids. CDR3 sequence reads: CASSLGQGDEKLFF. As DNA, the CDR3 is TGCGCCAGCAGCTTGGGTCAGGGCGACGAAAAACTGTTTTTT.

The gene calls are TRBV5-1 and TRBJ1-2; D gene ambiguous. Trimming took 0 bases from V and 3 from J, leaving 12 bases between them. The CDR3 has 15 residues. Germline-derived CDR1 and CDR2 are SGHRS and YFSETQ. The DNA of the CDR3 is TGCGCCAGCAGCTTGGGGGGAGGAAACCACTATGGCTACACCTTC. Protein sequence: CASSLGGGNHYGYTF. The whole variable domain, remainder taken from reference TRBV5-1 and TRBJ1-2, is KAGVTQTPRYLIKTRGQQVTLSCSPISGHRSVSWYQQTPGQGLQFLFEYFSETQRNKGNFPGRFSGRQFSNSRSEMNVSTLELGDSALYLCASSLGGGNHYGYTFGSGTRLTVV.

The table lists this clone with a count of one. The CDR3 DNA reads TGCGCCAGCAGCATCGGGACTAGCTCTCGGGAGACCCAGTACTTC. This codes for CASSIGTSSRETQYF. The chain recombines TRBV5-1 with TRBJ2-5, with 9 positions matching TRBD2. The CDR3 consists of 15 residues. Trimming took 4 bases from V and 5 from J; bases not matched to a gene: 9. Germline loops: CDR1 SGHRS, CDR2 YFSETQ.

The chain carries TRBV7-9 and TRBJ1-2, with D unclear. V dropped 11 bases and J dropped 4 bases, with 17 bases sitting between them. Germline V gives CDR1 SEHNR, CDR2 FQNEAQ (reference sequence). The CDR3 covers 13 residues. CDR3 sequence reads: CAGSEEAGYGYTF. In DNA, the CDR3 is TGTGCCGGCTCGGAGGAGGCTGGCTATGGCTACACCTTC.

Concerning this clone: The junction departs from germline at one end; a sequencing error may be responsible. The V and J genes are TRBV3-1 (or the pseudogene TRBV3-2) and TRBJ2-7; no firm D call. Germline lookup yields CDR1 LGHDT and CDR2 YNNKEL (reference sequence). There are 12 residues in the CDR3. CDR3 nucleotide sequence: TGTGCCAGCAGCCAAAGGTCCTCCGAGCAGTACTTC. Translated: CASSQRSSEQYF.

The chain employs TRBV19 and TRBJ2-1; 11 positions match TRBD1. The CDR3 length is 14 residues. Germline lookup yields CDR1 LNHDA and CDR2 SQIVND (reference sequence). The junction had 4 bases not matched to a gene; V was cut back by 5 bases and J by 7 bases. CDR3 nucleotide sequence: TGTGCCAGTAGTGGGGACAGGGGGTGGAATGAGCAGTTCTTC. Translated, it gives CASSGDRGWNEQFF. Supplemented by reference TRBV19 and TRBJ2-1, the full variable domain reads DGGITQSPKYLFRKEGQNVTLSCEQNLNHDAMYWYRQDPGQGLRLIYYSQIVNDFQKGDIAEGYSVSREKKESFPLTVTSAQKNPTAFYLCASSGDRGWNEQFFGPGTRLTVL.

V and J are TRBV3-1 (or the pseudogene TRBV3-2) and TRBJ2-5; 7 bases are shared with TRBD2. J gave up 4 bases and V 0 bases, and 11 bases lay outside the gene matches. This CDR3 is built from 17 residues. From germline, CDR1 is LGHDT and CDR2 YNNKEL (reference sequence). Here the CDR3 reads CASSQEWGGGLLETQYF. CDR3 bases: TGTGCCAGCAGCCAAGAATGGGGCGGGGGTTTATTAGAGACCCAGTACTTC.

This clone appeared once. The rearrangement joins TRBV10-3 to TRBJ1-1, with D hard to call. Germline assignment: CDR1 ENHRY and CDR2 SYGVKD. Trimming cost V 10 bases and J 2 bases, with 8 bases left between them. The CDR3 loop spans 11 amino acids. This chain's CDR3 is CATASNTEAFF. The CDR3, as DNA: TGTGCCACCGCAAGTAACACTGAAGCTTTCTTT.

V and J are TRBV18 and TRBJ1-5; the D gene is possibly TRBD1 (5 bases). Germline loops: CDR1 KGHSH, CDR2 LQKENI. Trimming left V 2 bases short and J 6 bases short, with 11 bases between. This CDR3 region has 14 residues. CDR3 sequence: CASSPTGGGQPQHF. The CDR3 nucleotides read TGTGCCAGCTCACCAACCGGGGGTGGTCAGCCCCAGCATTTT.

The chain recombines TRBV6-5 with TRBJ2-3, with 7 bases fitting TRBD1. Trimming at V came to 7 bases and at J to 2 bases, leaving 9 bases not matched to a gene. This CDR3 is built from 15 residues. Germline V gives CDR1 MNHEY, CDR2 SVGAGI. The CDR3 nucleotides are TGTGCCAGCATCCCAGGGACAGTAAACACAGATACGCAGTATTTT. It codes for CASIPGTVNTDTQYF.

This clone has more than one count but fewer than ten. The rearrangement uses TRBV28 and TRBJ2-2; maybe TRBD2 (7 bases). Germline assignment: CDR1 MDHEN and CDR2 SYDVKM. This CDR3 is built from 15 residues. Trimming removed 7 bases at V and 4 bases at J, with 16 bases between. The chain's CDR3 is CASTLWGGGTGELFF. CDR3 nucleotides: TGTGCCAGCACCCTCTGGGGAGGGGGCACCGGGGAGCTGTTTTTT.

V and J are TRBV11-3 and TRBJ1-2; maybe TRBD1 (6 bases). Germline assignment: CDR1 SGHNT and CDR2 YENEEA. The ends were cut back, 8 bases at V and 6 bases at J, with 22 bases in the middle. The CDR3 has 15 amino acids. Here the CDR3 reads CASATDSVPINGYTF. Here the CDR3 DNA reads TGTGCCAGCGCTACGGACAGCGTCCCCATCAATGGCTACACCTTC.

The chain has TRBV2 and TRBJ1-1, with D uncertain. V gave up 3 bases and J gave up 5 bases, with 4 bases separating them. The germline V gene has CDR1 SNHLY and CDR2 FYNNEI. There are 11 residues in the CDR3. The CDR3 sequence is CASSEWTEAFF. The CDR3 DNA reads TGTGCCAGCAGTGAGTGGACTGAAGCTTTCTTT.

The chain uses TRBV18 and TRBJ2-7, with unresolved D. This CDR3 has 13 amino acids. Germline V gene data show CDR1 as KGHSH and CDR2 as LQKENI. The V end was cut by 2 bases, the J end by 0 bases, with 5 bases between. Here the CDR3 reads CASSPGNSYEQYF. As DNA, the CDR3 is TGTGCCAGCTCACCAGGGAACTCCTACGAGCAGTACTTC. The variable domain in full, with the rest retrieved from reference TRBV18 and TRBJ2-7, is NAGVMQNPRHLVRRRGQEARLRCSPMKGHSHVYWYRQLPEEGLKFMVYLQKENIIDESGMPKERFSAEFPKEGPSILRIQQVVRGDSAAYFCASSPGNSYEQYFGPGTRLTVT.

A single count supports this clone. The J gene is TRBJ2-2, the V gene TRBV7-9; D might be TRBD2 (6 bases). Trimming shortened V by 10 bases and J by 3 bases, and 12 bases separated the two germline ends. The germline V gene encodes CDR1 SEHNR and CDR2 FQNEAQ (reference sequence). The CDR3 runs to 13 residues. The CDR3 DNA is TGTGCCATCGCGGGCGGGGACACCGGGGAGCTGTTTTTT. Its protein is CAIAGGDTGELFF.

The chain recombines TRBV25-1 with TRBJ1-3, with unresolved D. Germline V gene lookup returns CDR1 MGHDK and CDR2 SYGVNS. The CDR3 spans 16 residues. With 0 bases removed from V and 4 bases from J, the gap between germline ends came to 13 bases. This CDR3 is CASSEYGRSRGNTIYF. For the CDR3, the DNA is TGTGCCAGCAGTGAATATGGCAGGTCGAGAGGAAACACCATATATTTT.